What follows are 31 T cell receptor beta chains derived from one specimen sequenced in a study of technical replicates of blood from several donors. Repertoires were generated with immunoSEQ multiplex PCR, while TCRdb's copy carries only in-frame clones and drops some. This table holds over 50,000 clones, almost 97% found once. The sample taken for sequencing was T cells isolated from PBMCs. Source of these receptors: a human donor in good health.

The chain recombines TRBV30 with TRBJ1-2, with D unclear. Trimming shortened V by 1 base and J by 1 base, and 19 bases separated the two germline ends. The germline V gene has CDR1 GTSNPN and CDR2 SVGIG (reference sequence). The CDR3 loop spans 17 amino acids. CDR3 nucleotides: TGTGCCTGGAGTGGATCCCGTGCGGGTAGACTTAACTATGGCTACACCTTC. Translation: CAWSGSRAGRLNYGYTF.

The rearrangement uses TRBV6-1 and TRBJ1-3; D is unclear. V lost 8 bases to trimming and J lost 0 bases, with 8 bases between them. Germline CDR1 is MNHNS and CDR2 is SASEGT. This CDR3 has 13 residues. The CDR3: CASPSLSGNTIYF. Here the CDR3 DNA reads TGTGCCAGCCCGAGTCTCTCTGGAAACACCATATATTTT.

The V call is TRBV4-1, the J call TRBJ2-1; unclear D gene. The CDR3 consists of 14 residues. Germline values: CDR1 MGHRA, CDR2 YSYEKL. Trimming shortened V by 7 bases and J by 5 bases, and 15 bases separated the two germline ends. Written as DNA, the CDR3 is TGCGCCAGCACCACCTTTTCAGAAAACAATGAGCAGTTCTTC. Amino acid sequence: CASTTFSENNEQFF.

The chain carries TRBV7-6 and TRBJ2-7; TRBD1 might be the D (6 bases). Germline V CDR1 and CDR2: SGHVS, FNYEAQ. The length of the CDR3 is 14 residues. V was clipped by 5 bases and J by 0 bases, with 11 bases between them. The CDR3 is CASSPTGPSYEQYF. The CDR3 region has the DNA TGTGCCAGCAGCCCGACAGGCCCCTCCTACGAGCAGTACTTC. Looking up the rest from reference TRBV7-6 and TRBJ2-7 gives the full variable domain: GAGVSQSPRYKVTKRGQDVALRCDPISGHVSLYWYRQALGQGPEFLTYFNYEAQQDKSGLPNDRFSAERPEGSISTLTIQRTEQRDSAMYRCASSPTGPSYEQYFGPGTRLTVT.

The chain is built from TRBV27 and TRBJ2-7, with a possible D match to TRBD2 (6 bases). The germline CDR1 and CDR2 sequences are MNHEY and SMNVEV (reference sequence). Trimming cost V 0 bases and J 6 bases, with 15 bases left between them. CDR3 length: 15 residues. CDR3 loop: CASSLSSPVGGEQYF. The CDR3 DNA reads TGTGCCAGCAGTTTATCTAGCCCGGTGGGAGGCGAGCAGTACTTC.

This chain joins TRBV28 and TRBJ2-6; TRBD1 might be the D (5 bases). The CDR3 is made up of 16 amino acids. V lost 5 bases to trimming and J lost 0 bases, with 11 bases between them. CDR1 MDHEN and CDR2 SYDVKM come from the germline V gene. The CDR3 sequence is CASSPRQFSGANVLTF. CDR3 nucleotides: TGTGCCAGCAGTCCAAGACAGTTCTCTGGGGCCAACGTCCTGACTTTC.

The chain recombines TRBV11-2 with TRBJ1-2; perhaps TRBD1 as D (6 bases). The CDR3 is 14 amino acids. The germline V gene has CDR1 SGHAT and CDR2 FQNNGV. The ends were cut back, 1 base at V and 4 bases at J, with 10 bases in the middle. In DNA, the CDR3 is TGTGCCAGCAGCTTAGGGCCCAGGGGCTATGGCTACACCTTC. Its translation: CASSLGPRGYGYTF.

The chain employs TRBV29-1 and TRBJ2-7, with D perhaps TRBD2 (6 bases). Deletions cut 6 bases from V and 3 bases from J, with 18 bases between. The germline V gene encodes CDR1 SQVTM and CDR2 ANQGSEA. The CDR3 has 14 residues. The CDR3 DNA follows: TGCAGCGTAGCTACCTCGGGGGATTTCTACGAGCAGTACTTC. Translating gives CSVATSGDFYEQYF.

The chain couples TRBV27 to TRBJ2-7; D gene ambiguous. Germline CDR1 is MNHEY and CDR2 is SMNVEV (reference sequence). The CDR3 runs to 15 residues. Trimming removed 5 bases from V and 2 bases from J, with 16 bases in between. CDR3 region: CASSRQQPSTYEQYF. The CDR3 DNA is TGTGCCAGCAGTCGGCAACAGCCAAGTACCTACGAGCAGTACTTC.

The chain employs TRBV6-1 and TRBJ2-4; D call uncertain. V shed 0 bases and J shed 0 bases, with 15 bases lying between them. CDR3 length: 18 residues. CDR1 MNHNS and CDR2 SASEGT come from the germline V gene. CDR3 sequence (DNA): TGTGCCAGCAGTGAAGCTCCCGTGAGTACTGTAGCCAAAAACATTCAGTACTTC. This translates into CASSEAPVSTVAKNIQYF.

The J gene is TRBJ1-4, the V gene TRBV11-2; D unclear. V lost 1 base and J lost 6, with 18 bases in between. The V gene's germline CDR1 is SGHAT and CDR2 FQNNGV. The CDR3 is made up of 17 amino acids. The CDR3 reads CASSLGSGGSDDEKLFF. Written as DNA, the CDR3 is TGTGCCAGCAGCTTAGGCTCGGGTGGGTCGGATGATGAAAAACTGTTTTTT.

This CDR3 reads CASSLKGRGETQYF. CDR3 bases: TGTGCCAGCAGTTTAAAGGGGCGGGGGGAGACCCAGTACTTC. This chain joins TRBV27 and TRBJ2-5; 7 bases agree with TRBD2. Per the germline V gene, CDR1 is MNHEY and CDR2 is SMNVEV (reference sequence). This CDR3 comprises 14 residues. V was pared by 2 bases and J by 5 bases, with 5 bases of the junction left unmatched.

V is TRBV2 and J is TRBJ2-7; possibly TRBD1 for D (5 bases). The CDR3 sequence is 13 residues long. Germline CDR1 is SNHLY and CDR2 is FYNNEI. With 3 bases removed from V and 4 bases from J, the gap between germline ends came to 10 bases. CDR3 bases: TGTGCCAGCAGTGATGAGACAGCGTACGAGCAGTACTTC. The encoded protein is CASSDETAYEQYF.

J is TRBJ2-3 and V is TRBV5-1, with TRBD1 as a possible D gene (6 bases). Trimming left V 1 base short and J 1 base short, with 7 bases between. CDR1 and CDR2 from the germline V gene are SGHRS and YFSETQ. CDR3 size: 14 residues. The CDR3 bases are TGCGCCAGCAGCTTGAGGACAGGCACAGATACGCAGTATTTT. Amino acid sequence: CASSLRTGTDTQYF.

This chain connects TRBV5-6 to TRBJ1-2; the D is unclear. With 4 bases removed from V and 3 bases from J, the gap between germline ends came to 13 bases. This CDR3 region has 14 residues. CDR1 SGHDT and CDR2 YYEEEE come from the germline V gene. The CDR3 here is CASSLQDSDYGYTF. CDR3 nucleotides: TGTGCCAGCAGCCTCCAGGATTCCGACTATGGCTACACCTTC.

The chain couples TRBV4-1 to TRBJ2-7, with 10 nucleotides matching TRBD1. The CDR3 runs 15 residues. With V trimmed by 0 bases and J by 3 bases, 2 bases remained unmatched. Germline-derived CDR1 and CDR2 are MGHRA and YSYEKL. The CDR3 loop is CASSQEGTGVYEQYF. As DNA, the CDR3 is TGCGCCAGCAGCCAAGAGGGGACAGGGGTCTACGAGCAGTACTTC.

The chain employs TRBV27 and TRBJ1-2; the D gene is possibly TRBD1 (5 bases). The CDR3 extends over 15 amino acids. V was pared by 2 bases and J by 0 bases, with 10 bases between. Germline CDR1 is MNHEY and CDR2 is SMNVEV (reference sequence). The CDR3, as DNA: TGTGCCAGCAGTTTAACAGGCCTGCCTAACTATGGCTACACCTTC. It is translated as CASSLTGLPNYGYTF.

The chain is built from TRBV5-1 and TRBJ2-7, with TRBD1 matching 8 bases. CDR1 is SGHRS, CDR2 YFSETQ, per germline. This CDR3 comprises 15 residues. Trimming took 0 bases from V and 2 from J; bases not matched to a gene: 4. The DNA of the CDR3 is TGCGCCAGCAGCTTGGAACAGGGGGTCCCCTACGAGCAGTACTTC. It yields the protein CASSLEQGVPYEQYF.

The chain recombines TRBV4-1 with TRBJ2-1; D remains ambiguous. CDR1 is MGHRA, CDR2 YSYEKL, per germline. V dropped 3 bases and J dropped 1 base, with 19 bases sitting between them. The CDR3 extends over 18 amino acids. The CDR3 DNA sequence: TGCGCCAGCAGCCAGCAGAACCTCGTAGACTTTTCCTACAATGAGCAGTTCTTC. This encodes CASSQQNLVDFSYNEQFF.

This chain links TRBV2 with TRBJ2-7; TRBD2 matches at 7 bases. V gave up 3 bases and J gave up 1 base; unmatched junction bases: 9. CDR3 size: 16 residues. Germline V CDR1 and CDR2: SNHLY, FYNNEI. The CDR3 coding sequence is TGTGCCAGCAGTGAGGAGGCGGGACTAAGATCCTACGAGCAGTACTTC. It yields the protein CASSEEAGLRSYEQYF.

CDR3 coding DNA: TGTGCCAGCAGCCTACACCCTAGCGGGAGGAACGAGCAGTACTTC. Translation gives CASSLHPSGRNEQYF. The chain joins TRBV4-2 to TRBJ2-7, with TRBD2 identical over 11 bases. CDR1 and CDR2 from the germline V gene are LGHNA and YNFKEQ. The CDR3 is made up of 15 amino acids. Germline trimming cut 4 bases from V and 5 bases from J; bases unmatched to any gene: 7.

The CDR3 region is CASSWTGGIGELFF. The CDR3 nucleotides read TGCGCCAGCTCCTGGACAGGGGGAATCGGGGAGCTGTTTTTT. The V call is TRBV5-1, the J call TRBJ2-2, with 10 nucleotides matching TRBD1. The junction had 7 bases not matched to a gene; V was cut back by 7 bases and J by 7 bases. Germline V lookup: CDR1 SGHRS, CDR2 YFSETQ. CDR3 length: 14 residues.

The chain has TRBV9 and TRBJ2-2; 7 bases are shared with TRBD2. CDR1 SGDLS and CDR2 YYNGEE come from the germline V gene. With V trimmed by 0 bases and J by 2 bases, 7 bases remained unmatched. The CDR3 is 17 amino acids. CDR3 DNA: TGTGCCAGCAGCGTAGGGGGGGGGAACTTTAACACCGGGGAGCTGTTTTTT. Its translation is CASSVGGGNFNTGELFF.

This rearrangement joins TRBV4-1 to TRBJ2-7; D may be TRBD1 (5 bases). This CDR3 spans 14 amino acids. Germline CDR1 reads MGHRA; CDR2 reads YSYEKL. Trimming removed 1 base at V and 2 bases at J, with 9 bases between. Here the CDR3 reads CASSQGQRTYEQYF. The CDR3 DNA reads TGCGCCAGCAGCCAAGGACAGAGAACCTACGAGCAGTACTTC.

The V call is TRBV15, the J call TRBJ2-7; D is possibly TRBD2 (5 bases). The V gene's germline CDR1 is LNHNV and CDR2 YYDKDF (reference sequence). V was clipped by 1 base and J by 2 bases, with 12 bases between them. The CDR3 loop spans 15 amino acids. CDR3 amino acids: CATSRVQLGTYEQYF. CDR3 in DNA: TGTGCCACCAGCAGAGTCCAACTAGGTACCTACGAGCAGTACTTC.

The V gene is TRBV7-9, the J gene TRBJ1-5; 7 positions agree with TRBD1. The V and J ends lost 5 bases and 6 bases, in that order; junction bases with no gene match: 10. Looked up from germline, CDR1 is SEHNR and CDR2 is FQNEAQ (reference sequence). The CDR3 contains 15 residues. In DNA, the CDR3 is TGTGCCAGCAGCCTAACGACAGGGTATGGTCAGCCCCAGCATTTT. Residues: CASSLTTGYGQPQHF.

The V call is TRBV4-1, the J call TRBJ2-1, with 9 positions matching TRBD2. The CDR3 is made up of 15 amino acids. Germline values: CDR1 MGHRA, CDR2 YSYEKL. J was trimmed by 2 bases and V by 4 bases; bases with no gene match: 3. CDR3 nucleotide sequence: TGCGCCAGCAGCCGCGGGACTAGCACCTACAATGAGCAGTTCTTC. Encoded protein: CASSRGTSTYNEQFF.

The chain combines TRBV5-1 with TRBJ1-6; 7 positions agree with TRBD1. V lost 4 bases and J lost 1; bases outside the gene matches: 2. Germline assignment: CDR1 SGHRS and CDR2 YFSETQ. The CDR3 length is 15 residues. The DNA for the CDR3 is TGCGCCAGCAGCATGACAGGGTCCTATAATTCACCCCTCCACTTT. Translation: CASSMTGSYNSPLHF.

The J gene is TRBJ2-4, the V gene TRBV11-3, with 7 bases that match TRBD1. CDR1 SGHNT and CDR2 YENEEA come from the germline V gene. Trimming removed 5 bases from V and 6 bases from J; junction bases left unmatched: 10. There are 15 residues in the CDR3. CDR3 loop: CASSPRAGGRNIQYF. The DNA for the CDR3 is TGTGCCAGCAGCCCACGGGCAGGGGGTAGAAACATTCAGTACTTC.

This clone was found once. The rearrangement links TRBV10-2 to TRBJ2-2; 11 bases line up with TRBD2. Trimming removed 6 bases from V and 6 bases from J; junction bases left unmatched: 3. Germline V lookup: CDR1 WSHSY, CDR2 SAAADI. This CDR3 comprises 14 residues. The CDR3 here is CASRTSGIPGELFF. CDR3 coding DNA: TGCGCCAGCAGGACTAGCGGGATACCCGGGGAGCTGTTTTTT.

The J gene is TRBJ1-5, the V gene TRBV11-3; D not certain. The CDR3 is 13 residues long. Germline V gives CDR1 SGHNT, CDR2 YENEEA. Trimming removed 1 base from V and 1 base from J, with 2 bases in between. The CDR3 DNA is TGTGCCAGCAGCTTAGCGAGCAATCAGCCCCAGCATTTT. The encoded protein is CASSLASNQPQHF. The complete variable domain, with remaining parts taken from reference TRBV11-3 and TRBJ1-5, reads EAGVVQSPRYKIIEKKQPVAFWCNPISGHNTLYWYLQNLGQGPELLIRYENEEAVDDSQLPKDRFSAERLKGVDSTLKIQPAELGDSAVYLCASSLASNQPQHFGDGTRLSIL.